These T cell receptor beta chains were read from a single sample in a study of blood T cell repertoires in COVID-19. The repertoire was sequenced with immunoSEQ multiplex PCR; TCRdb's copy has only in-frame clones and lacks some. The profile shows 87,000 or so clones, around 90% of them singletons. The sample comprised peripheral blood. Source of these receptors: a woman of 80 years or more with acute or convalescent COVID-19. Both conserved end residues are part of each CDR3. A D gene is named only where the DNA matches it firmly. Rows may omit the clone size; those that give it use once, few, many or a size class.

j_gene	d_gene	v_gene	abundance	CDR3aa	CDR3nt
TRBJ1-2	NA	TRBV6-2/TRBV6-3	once	CASSYGGAGAGYTF	TGTGCCAGCAGTTACGGGGGCGCGGGAGCAGGCTACACCTTC
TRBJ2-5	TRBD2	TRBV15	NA	CATRPGLAGAETQYF	TGTGCCACCCGCCCGGGACTAGCGGGAGCGGAGACCCAGTACTTC
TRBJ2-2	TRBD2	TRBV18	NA	CASSPGLAPGELFF	TGTGCCAGCTCACCGGGACTAGCTCCCGGGGAGCTGTTTTTT
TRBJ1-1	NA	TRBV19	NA	CASWGSLPMNTEAFF	TGTGCCAGCTGGGGCAGCCTCCCAATGAACACTGAAGCTTTCTTT
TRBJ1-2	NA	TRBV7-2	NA	CASSPRVRDGYTF	TGTGCCAGCAGCCCCCGGGTGAGAGATGGCTACACCTTC
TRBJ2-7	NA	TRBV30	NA	CAWSDSTPYEQYF	TGTGCCTGGAGTGATAGCACCCCCTACGAGCAGTACTTC
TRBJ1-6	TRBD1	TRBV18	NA	CASSPRDRDSPLHF	TGTGCCAGCTCACCACGGGACAGGGATTCACCCCTCCACTTT
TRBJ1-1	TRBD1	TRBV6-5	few	CASNLDRGSTEAFF	TGTGCCAGCAATCTGGACAGGGGGAGCACTGAAGCTTTCTTT
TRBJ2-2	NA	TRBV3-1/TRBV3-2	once	CASSLGGVGAGELFF	TGTGCCAGCAGCCTAGGAGGGGTAGGGGCCGGGGAGCTGTTTTTT
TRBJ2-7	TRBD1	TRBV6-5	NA	CASIMGQGGSYEQYF	TGTGCCAGCATCATGGGACAGGGGGGCTCCTACGAGCAGTACTTC
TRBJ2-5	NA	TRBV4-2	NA	CASSQGRLEETQYF	TGTGCCAGCAGCCAAGGGCGGCTGGAAGAGACCCAGTACTTC
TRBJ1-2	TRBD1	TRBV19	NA	CASTRDSLYGYTF	TGTGCCAGTACCCGGGACAGCCTCTATGGCTACACCTTC